This T cell receptor (beta chain) is drawn from a study of post-analysis software for immune sequencing data. Study-wide results and limits: Patients used a few TRBV segments, including TRBV5-6, TRBV5-1 and TRBV20-1, more often than controls. Compared against controls, patients with multiple sclerosis displayed significantly lower normalized Chao1 diversity.

The V gene lost 1 base and the J gene lost 5 bases, with 9 bases spanning the gap. CDR3 length: 14 amino acids. CDR1 is SGHKS and CDR2 is YYEKEE in the germline V gene (reference sequence). In regard to this clonotype: The antigen remains undetermined.

cDNA libraries for TCR beta contained unique molecular identifiers. TCRdb analysed the PCR reads with MiXCR anew, one entry per CDR3 protein. The sample includes over 150,000 distinct CDR3 sequences, roughly 30% of them seen just once. Sample: blood. The origin of this receptor is a girl aged 5-17 years with multiple sclerosis. The chain carries TRBV5-5 and TRBJ1-4; no clear D gene. As DNA, the CDR3 is TGTGCCAGCAGCTTGTCCTGGCTAAATGAAAAACTGTTTTTT. Translating it yields CASSLSWLNEKLFF.